This TCR beta chain was captured by sequencing in a study of T cell responses to AZD1222 COVID-19 vaccine. Generated by immunoSEQ multiplex PCR, the TCRdb table keeps only in-frame clones and is missing some. The repertoire holds roughly 160,000 clones, with 80% to 90% as singletons. Study outcomes and limitations: Baseline serostatus was positive in only a handful of AZD1222 recipients. The CD4 TCRs associated with vaccination extended across spike and predominated at 160-218 and 743-854. Elevations in Spike-specific TCR breadth and depth followed administration of two AZD1222 doses.

Of note for this clone: Its specificity is not known.

The germline gives CDR1 SNHLY, CDR2 FYNNEI. This CDR3 region has 15 residues. The ends were cut back, 5 bases at V and 9 bases at J, with 17 bases in the middle. This TCR derives from an adult in good health. This chain links TRBV2 with TRBJ1-6; perhaps TRBD1 as D (5 bases). Specimen: peripheral blood, collected on day 0 of AZD1222 vaccination. This CDR3 reads CASSMEGHAISPLHF. The CDR3 nucleotides read TGTGCCAGCAGTATGGAGGGGCACGCAATTTCACCCCTCCACTTT.